Sequencing of this T cell receptor beta chain was carried out in a study of blood T cell repertoires in COVID-19. Whole-study context: Italy, Spain and the United States were the sources of the convalescent and acute COVID-19 samples. From T cells, B-cell-depleted T cells, or PBMCs came the material, which was cDNA or gDNA.

As originally analysed: Amplified reference gene primers provided the basis for estimating nucleated cell counts. Clones were read by immunoSEQ multiplex PCR, and TCRdb kept only the in-frame ones, dropping some. V, J and clone size are those of that table, while D and trimming were read from the DNA. The sample holds around 150,000 clones, roughly 90% seen once. This CDR3 has 16 amino acids. Trimming cost V 0 bases and J 9 bases; bases outside gene matches: 6. CDR1 and CDR2 (germline): LGHNA, YNFKEQ. The rearrangement links TRBV4-2 to TRBJ1-6, with 9 bases aligning to TRBD1. The receptor was derived from a man between 50 and 59 years old with active or convalescent COVID-19. The specimen was peripheral blood. CDR3 in amino acids: CASSQDPGQGGSPLHF. CDR3 bases: TGTGCCAGCAGCCAAGACCCGGGACAGGGCGGTTCACCCCTCCACTTT.